This note documents a single TCR beta chain sequence. The record originates from a study of T cells in localized non-small cell lung cancer. Only in-frame clones appear in the TCRdb table, and some are missing; sequencing was by immunoSEQ multiplex PCR. The sample has roughly 90,000 clones, roughly 90% seen once; the top ten hold over 4%. Trimming took off 8 bases at V and 4 bases at J, with 14 bases between the two ends. In germline, CDR1 is SQVTM, CDR2 ANQGSEA. This CDR3 has 12 amino acids. This chain connects TRBV29-1 to TRBJ2-5; D may be TRBD2 (5 bases). The clonotype comes from a woman aged 40-69 years with stage II squamous cell lung carcinoma. Sequenced material: PBMCs, taken before any cancer treatment. The CDR3 DNA reads TGCAGCTATGTGCGTGGGAGAGAGACCCAGTACTTC. Its protein is CSYVRGRETQYF.